This T cell receptor (beta chain) was obtained from a study of blood T cell repertoires in COVID-19 (dated by TCRdb to about 2020). About the study as a whole: Samples covering the acute and convalescent phases of COVID-19 were provided by collaborators in the United States, Italy and Spain. The prospective study material was composed of cDNA or gDNA derived from T cells, B-cell-depleted T cells, or PBMCs. Deeply sampled blood TCRbeta repertoires from subjects exposed to, actively infected with, or recovered from COVID-19 were included in the dataset. The repertoires were released in a freely available public database intended as a resource for research on the immune response to SARS-CoV-2. The samples were drawn from the first 160 participants of the ongoing ImmuneRACE study and from about 1,200 subjects provided by 6 global collaborators. A de-identified subject ID, COVID-19 status, age in years and sex were almost always included in the sample metadata. Where HLA class I and class II types were available, the types were taken from metadata supplied by the sample provider, not from assay-based typing. The study at large found these results: How much clinical and demographic metadata was included differed by source and by participant, and the metadata was provided uncurated.

The collaborating institutions used their own protocols to collect whole blood in K2EDTA tubes. Collaborator samples were shipped for TCRbeta analysis as frozen whole blood, isolated PBMCs, or DNA extracted from either sample type. Remarks on this clone: Its antigen is unknown. No base quality information exists; no much larger clone differs at one position.

At the junction V is shortened by 2 bases and J by 3 bases; bases outside the gene matches: 2. The CDR3 sequence holds 15 residues, the cysteine and phenylalanine included. Only the CDR3 DNA stays, 45 bases, in frame from base 1. The immunoSEQ Assay, a bias-controlled multiplex PCR, was used to amplify TCRbeta CDR3 regions from genomic DNA. On the authors' methods: The number of nucleated cells in each sample was estimated from the amplification of reference gene primers within the assay. Sequence reads were collapsed and filtered to measure the absolute abundance of every unique TCRbeta CDR3 rearrangement. For each sample, productive Simpson clonality was calculated as the square root of Simpson's diversity index over productive rearrangements. TCRdb re-hosts the immuneACCESS table, in-frame sequences only. Its copies lack some clones; in the studies checked, an unresolved V gene accounts for under half of them, and the cause for the rest is not known. V, J and clone size derive from that table, while D and trimming were established from the DNA sequence. For this sample there are just over 50,000 clones; roughly 87% appear just once. About 16% of the sample goes to the ten largest clones.

This TCR was recovered from a human donor with active COVID-19. The donor label of this sample is uncertain. Here the chain combines TRBV23-1 and TRBJ2-1; 9 bases in the middle match TRBD1. TRBV23-1 belongs to the ORF category, with a function that is uncertain. Sequencing was performed on peripheral blood. DNA sequence: TGCGCCAGCAGTCAAGGGGACAGGGACTACAATGAGCAGTTCTTC. Its translation is CASSQGDRDYNEQFF.